This T cell receptor beta chain was retrieved from a study of low-dose radiotherapy and immunotherapy resistance in tumors. This clonotype was counted ten times or more. TRAV- and TRBV-specific primers, spanning alpha and beta chains, primed first-strand cDNA. Over roughly 20 PCR cycles, TCRs were amplified from a constant-region primer and V-primer adapter. TCRdb ran MiXCR on the reads and lists one entry per CDR3 protein. The sample has 40,000 or so distinct CDR3 sequences, roughly 20% seen once; the top ten hold about 9.2%. The time point was: after trial treatment. Treatment here: LDRT plus nivolumab, ipilimumab, low-dose cyclophosphamide and aspirin (RACIN trial). Eligibility was restricted to patients presenting with advanced solid tumors that lacked tumor-infiltrating lymphocytes. This material consisted of PBMCs, taken after low-dose radiotherapy plus immunotherapy. This receptor was taken from a female donor with ovarian cancer.

This chain's CDR3 is CASSSTGQEKLFF. CDR3 in DNA: TGTGCCAGCAGCTCGACAGGGCAGGAAAAACTGTTTTTT. V is TRBV7-9 and J is TRBJ1-4; TRBD1 matches at 7 bases. The V and J ends lost 4 bases and 8 bases, in that order; junction bases with no gene match: 4. Germline V lookup: CDR1 SEHNR, CDR2 FQNEAQ (reference sequence). This CDR3 is built from 13 residues.